The 13 T cell receptor beta chains below were found in one sample sequenced in a study of blood T cell repertoires in COVID-19. Sequencing used immunoSEQ multiplex PCR; TCRdb keeps in-frame clones, though not all of them. The data contain approximately 46,000 clones, around 90% of them singletons. The sequenced material came from peripheral blood. The receptors were sampled from a man aged 70 or older with active COVID-19.

The chain uses TRBV2 and TRBJ2-7, with TRBD2 identical over 11 bases. Trimming removed 7 bases from V and 4 bases from J; junction bases left unmatched: 9. The CDR3 totals 15 residues. Germline V lookup: CDR1 SNHLY, CDR2 FYNNEI. The CDR3 bases are TGTGCCAGCAACCTTGTAGCGGGGGGGCCTTACGAGCAGTACTTC. Its protein product is CASNLVAGGPYEQYF.

The chain links TRBV11-2 to TRBJ2-7; D perhaps matches TRBD2 (6 bases). This CDR3 comprises 15 residues. Per germline, CDR1 SGHAT and CDR2 FQNNGV. V dropped 4 bases and J dropped 4 bases, with 17 bases sitting between them. The CDR3 is CASSSRGTRNYEQYF. Written as DNA, the CDR3 is TGTGCCAGCAGCTCACGCGGGACCAGGAATTACGAGCAGTACTTC.

The J gene is TRBJ1-2, the V gene TRBV6-5; a weak D match, TRBD1 (5 bases). The V and J ends lost 6 bases and 6 bases respectively, with 11 bases between them. The CDR3 consists of 12 residues. Germline V gene data show CDR1 as MNHEY and CDR2 as SVGAGI. The CDR3 DNA reads as TGTGCCAGCAGCCAGGGTGGCGATGGCTACACCTTC. Amino acids: CASSQGGDGYTF.

This sequence joins TRBV6-5 and TRBJ2-5, with TRBD1 matching 9 bases. Germline values: CDR1 MNHEY, CDR2 SVGAGI. With V trimmed by 6 bases and J by 5 bases, 10 bases remained unmatched. The CDR3 is 15 residues long. CDR3 sequence: CASSSGTGKFETQYF. CDR3 bases: TGTGCCAGCAGCTCCGGGACAGGGAAGTTTGAGACCCAGTACTTC.

The J gene is TRBJ2-5, the V gene TRBV6-2 or TRBV6-3; possibly TRBD2 for D (5 bases). With 0 bases removed from V and 5 bases from J, the gap between germline ends came to 13 bases. CDR3 length: 15 amino acids. The germline gives CDR1 MNHEY, CDR2 SVGEGT. CDR3 sequence: CASSYSNRERETQYF. CDR3 DNA: TGTGCCAGCAGTTACTCGAATCGGGAACGGGAGACCCAGTACTTC.

The chain is built from TRBV7-8 and TRBJ2-1, with 13 positions matching TRBD2. In germline, CDR1 is SGHVS, CDR2 FQNEAQ. Germline trimming cut 5 bases from V and 12 bases from J; bases unmatched to any gene: 7. The CDR3 consists of 14 residues. The CDR3 reads CASSELRLAGGQFF. The CDR3 nucleotides are TGTGCCAGCAGCGAACTACGACTAGCGGGGGGGCAGTTCTTC.

The rearrangement uses TRBV5-1 and TRBJ2-4; TRBD2 matches 14 bases. Germline V gives CDR1 SGHRS, CDR2 YFSETQ. The V gene end was trimmed by 3 bases and the J gene end by 6 bases; junction bases not matched to a gene: 11. This CDR3 has 18 amino acids. The CDR3 DNA is TGCGCCAGCAGCTCCCTGACTAGCGGGGGGGCCGGCGGAAACATTCAGTACTTC. Encoded protein: CASSSLTSGGAGGNIQYF.

This chain joins TRBV6-4 and TRBJ1-6, with 9 positions matching TRBD1. Per germline, CDR1 MRHNA and CDR2 SNTAGT. Germline trimming cut 4 bases from V and 11 bases from J; bases unmatched to any gene: 6. CDR3 length: 14 residues. CDR3 amino acids: CASSGGQGTAPLHF. In DNA, the CDR3 is TGTGCCAGCAGTGGGGGACAGGGTACGGCACCCCTCCACTTT.

The genes are TRBV30 and TRBJ1-3, with D unclear. The V end was cut by 1 base, the J end by 0 bases, with 4 bases between. The CDR3 contains 13 residues. Germline V gene lookup returns CDR1 GTSNPN and CDR2 SVGIG (reference sequence). CDR3 loop: CAWSGDSGNTIYF. The CDR3 region has the DNA TGTGCCTGGAGTGGCGACTCTGGAAACACCATATATTTT.

CDR3 residues: CASSSDMTYGYTF. As DNA, the CDR3 is TGTGCCAGCAGCTCGGACATGACCTATGGCTACACCTTC. The chain is built from TRBV12-1 and TRBJ1-2; no check of the table's D call, TRBD1, against the DNA was made. TRBV12-1 is deemed a pseudogene. This CDR3 has 13 residues.

This clone was seen just once. V is TRBV2 and J is TRBJ1-6, with a weak D call TRBD1 (5 bases). CDR1 SNHLY and CDR2 FYNNEI come from the germline V gene. The CDR3 sequence is 16 residues long. V was shortened by 8 bases and J by 0 bases, with 14 bases between the two germline ends. The CDR3 loop reads CASLTGGSSYNSPLHF. Here the CDR3 DNA reads TGTGCCAGCCTTACGGGGGGGAGCTCCTATAATTCACCCCTCCACTTT.

The V and J genes are TRBV6-1 and TRBJ2-7; 9 bases align to TRBD1. Per the germline V gene, CDR1 is MNHNS and CDR2 is SASEGT. This CDR3 contains 12 residues. With V trimmed by 3 bases and J by 11 bases, 5 bases remained unmatched. For the CDR3, the DNA is TGTGCCAGCAGTGAGGGGGGGACAGGGAAGTACTTC. This codes for CASSEGGTGKYF.

V gene TRBV3-1 (or the pseudogene TRBV3-2) combines with J gene TRBJ2-5, with 12 bases aligning to TRBD2. CDR3 length: 18 residues. Trimming at V came to 1 base and at J to 1 base, leaving 7 bases not matched to a gene. Looked up from germline, CDR1 is LGHDT and CDR2 is YNNKEL (reference sequence). CDR3 in amino acids: CASSQVLAGGLGQETQYF. CDR3 DNA: TGTGCCAGCAGCCAAGTCCTAGCGGGGGGGCTGGGCCAAGAGACCCAGTACTTC.